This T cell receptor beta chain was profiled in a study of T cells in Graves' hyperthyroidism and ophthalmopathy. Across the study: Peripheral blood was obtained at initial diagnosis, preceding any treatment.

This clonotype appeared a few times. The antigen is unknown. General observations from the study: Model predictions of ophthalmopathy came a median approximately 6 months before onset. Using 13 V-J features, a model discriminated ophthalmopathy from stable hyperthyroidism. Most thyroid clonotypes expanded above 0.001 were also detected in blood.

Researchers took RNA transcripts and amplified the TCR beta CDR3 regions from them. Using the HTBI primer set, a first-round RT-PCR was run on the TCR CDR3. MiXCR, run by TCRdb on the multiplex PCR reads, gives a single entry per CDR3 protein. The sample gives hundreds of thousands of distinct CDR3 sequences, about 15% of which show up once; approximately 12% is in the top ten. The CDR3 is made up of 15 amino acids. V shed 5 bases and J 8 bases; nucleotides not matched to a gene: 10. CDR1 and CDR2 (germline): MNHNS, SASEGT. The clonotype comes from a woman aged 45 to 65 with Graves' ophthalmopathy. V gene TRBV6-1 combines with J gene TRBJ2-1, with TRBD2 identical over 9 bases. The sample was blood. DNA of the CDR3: TGTGCCAGCAGTTTGGCGCGGGAGGGCCGGGATGAGCAGTTCTTC. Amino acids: CASSLAREGRDEQFF.